The 30 T cell receptor beta chains given below trace back to one sample, sequenced in a study of T-cell memory formation after mild COVID-19. In TCRdb, the 5' RACE reads were re-called with MiXCR into one record per CDR3 protein. Among about 560,000 distinct CDR3 sequences, 20% to 25% were seen once, and the ten largest hold around 7.7%. The sample taken for sequencing was PBMCs or a T cell subset sorted from them (not recorded which). These receptors all come from an adult woman who had mild COVID-19 (a few samples of this study predate the infection). Cell type and time point are not known.

The genes are TRBV11-2 and TRBJ2-3, with TRBD2 as a possible D gene (6 bases). CDR3 length equals 15 residues. Germline V lookup: CDR1 SGHAT, CDR2 FQNNGV. V lost 1 base to trimming and J lost 3 bases, with 11 bases between them. CDR3 amino acids: CASSLGTSPTDTQYF. CDR3 bases: TGTGCCAGCAGCTTAGGAACTAGCCCGACAGATACGCAGTATTTT.

This clonotype was counted between two and nine times. This chain uses TRBV19 with TRBJ1-5, with 8 bases lining up with TRBD1. The CDR3 extends over 15 amino acids. V was clipped by 4 bases and J by 7 bases; unmatched bases: 9. Germline-derived CDR1 and CDR2 are LNHDA and SQIVND (reference sequence). CDR3 sequence: CASSNDGQGGQPQHF. CDR3 DNA sequence: TGTGCCAGTAGTAATGACGGACAGGGCGGACAGCCCCAGCATTTT.

This clonotype was detected only a few times. This chain joins TRBV7-2 and TRBJ2-5; the D gene is possibly TRBD2 (6 bases). From germline, CDR1 is SGHTA and CDR2 FQGNSA. This CDR3 is built from 11 residues. V dropped 2 bases and J dropped 13 bases, with 11 bases sitting between them. DNA for the CDR3: TGTGCCAGCAGCTTACGCGGGGTAGGGTACTTC. It encodes CASSLRGVGYF.

This clonotype has only one observation. Its ends do not fully match the called genes, so a read error is possible. The chain couples TRBV3-1 to TRBJ2-3; no definite D call. Germline CDR1 reads LGHDT; CDR2 reads YNNKEL (reference sequence). The CDR3 is made up of 16 amino acids. CDR3 nucleotides: TGTGCCAGCAGACAAGAAGGCGCCGGATCGAGGGATACGCAGTATTTT. This sequence encodes CASRQEGAGSRDTQYF.

In this sample, this clonotype turned up many times. The genes are TRBV19 and TRBJ2-7; D remains ambiguous. The CDR3 spans 15 residues. In germline, CDR1 is LNHDA, CDR2 SQIVND (reference sequence). Trimming took off 2 bases at V and 1 base at J, with 12 bases between the two ends. The CDR3 sequence is CASSISPKGSYEQYF. CDR3 nucleotide sequence: TGTGCCAGTAGTATATCACCAAAAGGTTCCTACGAGCAGTACTTC.

The gene calls are TRBV20-1 and TRBJ2-3; TRBD1 or TRBD2 may be the D gene (5 bases each). Germline lookup yields CDR1 DFQATT and CDR2 SNEGSKA (reference sequence). V was trimmed by 5 bases and J by 3 bases, leaving 12 bases between them. The CDR3 contains 13 residues. CDR3 sequence reads: CSASGALTDTQYF. The CDR3 bases are TGCAGTGCTTCCGGGGCCCTGACAGATACGCAGTATTTT.

This clonotype appeared a few times. V gene TRBV3-1 combines with J gene TRBJ2-7, with TRBD1 identical over 7 bases. The ends lost 1 base at V and 5 bases at J; junction bases unmatched: 8. CDR3 length: 15 amino acids. Looked up from germline, CDR1 is LGHDT and CDR2 is YNNKEL (reference sequence). The CDR3: CASSQGDREINEQYF. The CDR3 nucleotides read TGTGCCAGCAGCCAAGGTGACAGGGAGATCAACGAGCAGTACTTC.

In this sample, this clonotype turned up many times. The J gene is TRBJ1-2, the V gene TRBV18, with 8 bases aligning to TRBD1. Germline CDR1 reads KGHSH; CDR2 reads LQKENI. The CDR3 spans 13 residues. V trimming: 8 bases; J trimming: 1 base; junction bases outside the gene matches: 3. The CDR3 nucleotides are TGTGCCAGCGACAGGGGTCTTAACTATGGCTACACCTTC. Protein sequence: CASDRGLNYGYTF.

The chain recombines TRBV24-1 with TRBJ2-2, with 9 positions matching TRBD1. This CDR3 is 18 amino acids long. Looked up from germline, CDR1 is KGHDR and CDR2 is SFDVKD. V lost 2 bases, J lost 6 bases, and 12 bases stayed unmatched. This CDR3 reads CATSDYPGQGAVAGELFF. The CDR3 nucleotides read TGTGCCACCAGTGATTACCCGGGACAGGGAGCGGTAGCCGGGGAGCTGTTTTTT.

This clonotype was counted only a few times. This chain joins TRBV11-1 and TRBJ2-1, with 11 bases lining up with TRBD2. Germline V CDR1 and CDR2: SGHAT, FQDESV (reference sequence). The CDR3 contains 15 residues. V shed 5 bases, J shed 9 bases, and the junction held 9 bases outside the gene matches. The chain's CDR3 is CASSPKTSGIFEQFF. The CDR3, as DNA: TGTGCCAGCAGCCCCAAGACTAGCGGGATTTTTGAGCAGTTCTTC.

The chain carries TRBV18 and TRBJ2-7; D gene uncertain. The germline CDR1 and CDR2 sequences are KGHSH and LQKENI. Deletions cut 1 base from V and 0 bases from J, with 10 bases between. The CDR3 contains 15 residues. The CDR3 region has the DNA TGTGCCAGCTCACCACGGATGTCAGGCTCCTACGAGCAGTACTTC. Translation: CASSPRMSGSYEQYF.

The genes are TRBV24-1 and TRBJ2-1, with TRBD1 matching over 10 bases. The CDR3 runs 15 residues. CDR1 is KGHDR and CDR2 is SFDVKD in the germline V gene. J gave up 8 bases and V 5 bases, and 8 bases lay outside the gene matches. DNA of the CDR3: TGTGCCACCAGTGTACCGGGACAGGGGTCCGATGAGCAGTTCTTC. Translated: CATSVPGQGSDEQFF.

This chain links TRBV18 with TRBJ2-7; 7 bases are a match to TRBD1. V dropped 6 bases and J dropped 2; count of bases not matched to a gene: 7. The CDR3 sequence is 14 residues long. Germline assignment: CDR1 KGHSH and CDR2 LQKENI. The CDR3 DNA follows: TGTGCCAGCTCCCAGAGGGACAGTACCTACGAGCAGTACTTC. It specifies CASSQRDSTYEQYF.

The chain uses TRBV29-1 and TRBJ2-7; 9 bases match TRBD2. V lost 0 bases, J lost 2 bases, and 8 bases stayed unmatched. The CDR3 covers 16 residues. Germline lookup yields CDR1 SQVTM and CDR2 ANQGSEA. The chain's CDR3 is CSVEDPLAGSAYEQYF. In nucleotides, the CDR3 is TGCAGCGTTGAAGATCCTCTAGCGGGGAGTGCCTACGAGCAGTACTTC.

This clonotype was seen only a few times. The V gene is TRBV6-5, the J gene TRBJ1-2; possibly TRBD1 for D (5 bases). In germline, CDR1 is MNHEY, CDR2 SVGAGI. V gave up 6 bases and J gave up 4 bases, with 18 bases separating them. The CDR3 consists of 15 residues. The CDR3 nucleotides read TGTGCCAGCAGGGCCCCCGGGGCCCCCCTCTATGGCTACACCTTC. Amino acid sequence: CASRAPGAPLYGYTF.

This clonotype has more than one count but fewer than ten. The genes are TRBV18 and TRBJ1-1; D is ambiguous. The CDR3 runs 10 residues. V lost 8 bases to trimming and J lost 3 bases, with 4 bases between them. Germline CDR1 and CDR2: KGHSH and LQKENI. CDR3 sequence reads: CASTYTEAFF. The CDR3 region has the DNA TGTGCCAGCACGTACACTGAAGCTTTCTTT.

The chain employs TRBV7-9 and TRBJ2-7; no reliable D call. The CDR3 loop spans 11 amino acids. Germline V lookup: CDR1 SEHNR, CDR2 FQNEAQ (reference sequence). Trimming cost V 5 bases and J 7 bases, with 9 bases left between them. The CDR3 coding sequence is TGTGCCAGCAGCCCGGAGACGGAGCAGTACTTC. Protein product: CASSPETEQYF.

This rearrangement joins TRBV7-9 to TRBJ1-2, with D unclear. Trimming took 7 bases from V and 2 from J, leaving 14 bases between them. Germline CDR1 SEHNR, CDR2 FQNEAQ (reference sequence). The CDR3 length is 14 residues. Here the CDR3 DNA reads TGTGCCAGCATTGCGGGGAACTCAAACTATGGCTACACCTTC. The encoded protein is CASIAGNSNYGYTF.

V and J are TRBV12-3 or TRBV12-4 and TRBJ2-1, with 9 positions matching TRBD1. The CDR3 is 16 amino acids. With V trimmed by 4 bases and J by 9 bases, 13 bases remained unmatched. CDR3 bases: TGTGCCAGCAGTTCAGGACAGGGGCGAGGGTTTCTTGAGCAGTTCTTC. This sequence encodes CASSSGQGRGFLEQFF.

J is TRBJ2-3 and V is TRBV24-1; D may be TRBD2 (5 bases). This CDR3 is built from 13 residues. V dropped 8 bases and J dropped 0 bases, with 8 bases sitting between them. The germline gives CDR1 KGHDR, CDR2 SFDVKD. DNA for the CDR3: TGTGCCACCACAGCGGACAGCACAGATACGCAGTATTTT. Translated: CATTADSTDTQYF.

This clonotype has only a few counts. J is TRBJ1-6 and V is TRBV7-2, with D uncertain. CDR1 and CDR2 from the germline V gene are SGHTA and FQGNSA. V lost 10 bases and J 0 bases, leaving 16 bases between the germline ends. The CDR3 loop spans 16 amino acids. CDR3 bases: TGTGCCACCCCGGGGAGGGATAGCTCCTATAATTCACCCCTCCACTTT. It encodes CATPGRDSSYNSPLHF.

This clonotype was counted between two and nine times. The V gene is TRBV6-5, the J gene TRBJ1-4, with a tentative D call TRBD1 (6 bases). Germline V gene sequence: CDR1 MNHEY, CDR2 SVGAGI. V was cut by 5 bases and J by 4 bases, with 17 bases left in between. This CDR3 is 16 amino acids long. The CDR3 is CASSQGLREINEKLFF. CDR3 nucleotides: TGTGCCAGCAGTCAGGGGCTACGGGAAATTAATGAAAAACTGTTTTTT.

V usage is TRBV18 and J usage is TRBJ1-1; D call uncertain. Germline CDR1 reads KGHSH; CDR2 reads LQKENI. This CDR3 has 13 residues. V lost 6 bases and J 4 bases, leaving 12 bases between the germline ends. For the CDR3, the DNA is TGTGCCAGCTCCCCTGGGCACGGCACTGAAGCTTTCTTT. Protein sequence: CASSPGHGTEAFF.

In its sample, this clonotype was seen a few times. This chain connects TRBV5-1 to TRBJ1-2, with D possibly matching TRBD1 (5 bases). Germline V CDR1 and CDR2: SGHRS, YFSETQ. V gave up 4 bases and J gave up 4 bases, with 20 bases separating them. This CDR3 has 16 amino acids. The CDR3 DNA reads TGCGCCAGCAGCGGGACTTCTACCCTCGGACTCTATGGCTACACCTTC. It specifies CASSGTSTLGLYGYTF.

Only a few counts were recorded for this clonotype. The chain joins TRBV12-3 or TRBV12-4 to TRBJ2-1; 8 nucleotides agree with TRBD2. The CDR3 contains 12 residues. The V segment lost 5 bases and the J segment 8 bases; nucleotides outside the gene matches: 2. The chain's CDR3 is CASSRLAYEQFF. The CDR3 DNA sequence: TGTGCCAGCAGTCGACTAGCGTATGAGCAGTTCTTC.

The chain is built from TRBV18 and TRBJ2-5; D gene ambiguous. V dropped 2 bases and J dropped 2 bases, with 3 bases sitting between them. The length of the CDR3 is 12 residues. The V gene's germline CDR1 is KGHSH and CDR2 LQKENI. CDR3 residues: CASSPEQETQYF. The CDR3 coding sequence is TGTGCCAGCTCACCAGAACAAGAGACCCAGTACTTC.

The chain uses TRBV5-4 and TRBJ1-1; weak D call: TRBD1 (6 bases). V lost 4 bases and J 2 bases, leaving 12 bases between the germline ends. The CDR3 length is 14 residues. CDR1 SGHNT and CDR2 YYREEE come from the germline V gene (reference sequence). Written as DNA, the CDR3 is TGTGCCAGCAGCCCGGACAGTTCAAACACTGAAGCTTTCTTT. Its protein is CASSPDSSNTEAFF.

This clonotype was seen more than once but under ten times. This rearrangement joins TRBV4-2 to TRBJ2-7; perhaps TRBD2 as D (5 bases). Deletions cut 2 bases from V and 2 bases from J, with 22 bases between. From germline, CDR1 is LGHNA and CDR2 YNFKEQ. This CDR3 spans 18 amino acids. DNA of the CDR3: TGTGCCAGCAGCCAACCAAGTGGGGTAACCGGGATTCCCTACGAGCAGTACTTC. It encodes CASSQPSGVTGIPYEQYF.

This clonotype was detected ten times or more. The gene calls are TRBV25-1 and TRBJ2-7, with D possibly TRBD1 on 6 matching bases. The CDR3 extends over 13 amino acids. The germline V and J ends were trimmed by 6 bases and 0 bases, with 9 bases remaining between them. CDR1 is MGHDK and CDR2 is SYGVNS in the germline V gene. The CDR3 spells CASRGAGSYEQYF. For the CDR3, the DNA is TGTGCCAGCAGGGGGGCCGGCTCCTACGAGCAGTACTTC.

The chain has TRBV15 and TRBJ1-1; 7 bases match TRBD1. CDR3 length equals 15 residues. The V gene's germline CDR1 is LNHNV and CDR2 YYDKDF (reference sequence). The junction had 4 bases not matched to a gene; V was cut back by 3 bases and J by 0 bases. The CDR3 spells CATSSRDSLNTEAFF. DNA for the CDR3: TGTGCCACCAGCAGCCGGGACAGTCTGAACACTGAAGCTTTCTTT.